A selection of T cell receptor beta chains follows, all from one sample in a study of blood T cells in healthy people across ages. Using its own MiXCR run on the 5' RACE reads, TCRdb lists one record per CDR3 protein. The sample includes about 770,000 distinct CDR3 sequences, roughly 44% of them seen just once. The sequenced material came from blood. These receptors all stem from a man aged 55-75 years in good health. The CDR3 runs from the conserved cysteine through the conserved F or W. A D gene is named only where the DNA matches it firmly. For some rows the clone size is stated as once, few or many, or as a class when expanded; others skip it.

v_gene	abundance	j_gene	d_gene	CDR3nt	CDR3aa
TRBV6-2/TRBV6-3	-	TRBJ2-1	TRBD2	TGTGCCAGCAGTTACCGCGCGGGGGGGCCGAGAAATGAGCAGTTCTTC	CASSYRAGGPRNEQFF
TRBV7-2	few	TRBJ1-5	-	TGTGCCAGCAGCTTATATGGTCTCGGAAATAGCAATCAGCCCCAGCATTTT	CASSLYGLGNSNQPQHF
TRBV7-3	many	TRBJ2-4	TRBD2	TGTGCCAGCAGCCCACATAGCGGGGCCAGAGCCAAAAACATTCAGTACTTC	CASSPHSGARAKNIQYF
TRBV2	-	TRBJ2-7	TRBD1	TGTGCCAGCAGCGCTACAGGGGACTACGAGCAGTACTTC	CASSATGDYEQYF
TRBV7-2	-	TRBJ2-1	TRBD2	TGTGCCAGCATCACCGGGACTAGCAGGAATGAGCAGTTCTTC	CASITGTSRNEQFF
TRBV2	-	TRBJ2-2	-	TGTGCCAGCATGGCGTCCGGGGAGCTGTTTTTT	CASMASGELFF
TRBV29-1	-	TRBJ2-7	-	TGCAGCGTTGATGGGACGGAGAGCTCCTACAATGAGCAGTACTTC	CSVDGTESSYNEQYF
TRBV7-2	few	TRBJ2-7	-	TGTGCCACCTCCCGGGGGCCTACCTACGAGCAGTACTTC	CATSRGPTYEQYF
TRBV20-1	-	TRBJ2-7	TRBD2	TGCAGTGCGGGGACTAGCGGGGCTTCCTACAATGAGCAGTACTTC	CSAGTSGASYNEQYF
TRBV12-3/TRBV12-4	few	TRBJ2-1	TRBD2	TGTGCCAGCAGCCTAGTGGGGACTAGCCCCGTCAATGAGCAGTTCTTC	CASSLVGTSPVNEQFF